A single sample is the source of the 27 T cell receptor beta chains below, sequenced in a study of shared clonotypes between healthy human individuals (TCRdb year 2020). The method behind the library was the immunoSEQ multiplex PCR assay. Not all clones reach the TCRdb copy of this immuneACCESS table, which keeps in-frame sequences only. Checked studies attribute under half of the gap to unresolved V genes and leave the rest unexplained. This sample gives fewer than 3 million clones in total; 85% to 95% of them show up just once. The biggest ten clones account for approximately 0.4% of the sample. The material sequenced was naive CD4+ T cells from PBMCs. This specimen's cell subset or site label, interpreted: CD45RA+ positively selected. The receptors come from a man between 18 and 35 years old in good health. Some clones in this sample may be carry-over from other donors' samples.

This chain links TRBV7-7 with TRBJ2-1; D unresolved. Deletions cut 5 bases from V and 10 bases from J, with 12 bases between. The CDR3 loop spans 12 amino acids. CDR1 is SSHAT and CDR2 is FNYEAQ in the germline V gene (reference sequence). The DNA for the CDR3 is TGTGCCAGCAGCCCCGGACCAACGGAGCAGTTCTTC. This codes for CASSPGPTEQFF.

The chain uses TRBV5-6 and TRBJ2-1; D not resolved. V dropped 2 bases and J dropped 0 bases, with 6 bases sitting between them. The CDR3 runs to 14 residues. Germline CDR1 and CDR2: SGHDT and YYEEEE. The CDR3 DNA reads TGTGCCAGCAGCTTACCCCACTCCTACAATGAGCAGTTCTTC. Translated: CASSLPHSYNEQFF.

The chain joins TRBV15 to TRBJ2-7, with a possible D match to TRBD1 (6 bases). The germline V gene encodes CDR1 LNHNV and CDR2 YYDKDF (reference sequence). The V end was cut by 0 bases, the J end by 3 bases, with 6 bases between. The CDR3 loop spans 13 amino acids. This chain's CDR3 is CATSREGGYEQYF. The DNA of the CDR3 is TGTGCCACCAGCAGAGAAGGGGGCTACGAGCAGTACTTC.

The chain recombines TRBV11-3 with TRBJ2-3, with 7 nucleotides matching TRBD2. V trimming: 0 bases; J trimming: 1 base; junction bases outside the gene matches: 1. The CDR3 totals 15 residues. CDR1 is SGHNT and CDR2 is YENEEA in the germline V gene. This CDR3 reads CASSLDGGGTDTQYF. The CDR3 coding sequence is TGTGCCAGCAGCTTAGATGGGGGGGGCACAGATACGCAGTATTTT.

Comment on this clone: The sample has other DNA sequences that encode this CDR3 too. The rearrangement links TRBV28 to TRBJ2-7; either TRBD1 or TRBD2 may fit D (6 bases each). Germline CDR1 and CDR2: MDHEN and SYDVKM. Trimming cost V 4 bases and J 2 bases, with 9 bases left between them. This CDR3 spans 13 amino acids. CDR3 in DNA: TGTGCCAGCAGTTCCGGGGGCACCTACGAGCAGTACTTC. Residues: CASSSGGTYEQYF.

The CDR3 loop is CASGQVDAKNIQYF. DNA for the CDR3: TGTGCCAGCGGGCAGGTGGATGCCAAAAACATTCAGTACTTC. The chain has TRBV2 and TRBJ2-4; the D is unclear. V was cut by 8 bases and J by 1 base, with 12 bases left in between. CDR1 SNHLY and CDR2 FYNNEI come from the germline V gene. The CDR3 loop spans 14 amino acids.

This clone appeared a single time. J is TRBJ1-2 and V is TRBV28, with D perhaps matching TRBD1 (5 bases). V was shortened by 5 bases and J by 6 bases, with 16 bases between the two germline ends. CDR1 and CDR2 (germline): MDHEN, SYDVKM. The CDR3 has 14 residues. DNA of the CDR3: TGTGCCAGCAGTGTACCGGGACGGGGGAATGGCTACACCTTC. Protein product: CASSVPGRGNGYTF.

The chain employs TRBV11-2 and TRBJ1-3; 8 bases line up with TRBD1. This CDR3 has 15 amino acids. Germline CDR1 reads SGHAT; CDR2 reads FQNNGV. The V gene end was trimmed by 0 bases and the J gene end by 4 bases; junction bases not matched to a gene: 2. The CDR3 protein is CASSLDRGHGNTIYF. In DNA, the CDR3 is TGTGCCAGCAGCTTAGACAGGGGGCACGGAAACACCATATATTTT.

This clone was seen only once. The V call is TRBV19, the J call TRBJ2-6; D not resolved. Germline lookup yields CDR1 LNHDA and CDR2 SQIVND (reference sequence). The CDR3 contains 18 residues. Trimming shortened V by 5 bases and J by 0 bases, and 17 bases separated the two germline ends. CDR3 loop: CASSAPGSLSSGANVLTF. DNA for the CDR3: TGTGCCAGTAGTGCCCCGGGCAGCCTAAGCTCTGGGGCCAACGTCCTGACTTTC.

A word on this clone: This CDR3 is also generated by other DNA sequences in the sample. The gene calls are TRBV28 and TRBJ2-7; no definite D call. CDR1 is MDHEN and CDR2 is SYDVKM in the germline V gene. The CDR3 length is 12 residues. Trimming removed 7 bases from V and 2 bases from J, with 9 bases in between. This CDR3 is CASTSLTYEQYF. In DNA form, the CDR3 reads TGTGCCAGCACCTCTTTGACCTACGAGCAGTACTTC.

The V gene is TRBV18, the J gene TRBJ1-5; 7 nucleotides line up with TRBD1. Germline loops: CDR1 KGHSH, CDR2 LQKENI. With V trimmed by 4 bases and J by 2 bases, 5 bases remained unmatched. The CDR3 has 15 residues. Here the CDR3 reads CASSLVRGGNQPQHF. In nucleotides, the CDR3 is TGTGCCAGCTCACTCGTCAGGGGGGGCAATCAGCCCCAGCATTTT.

To note about this clone: Other DNA sequences in this specimen translate into the identical CDR3. The chain joins TRBV2 to TRBJ1-5; D gene ambiguous. Germline V CDR1 and CDR2: SNHLY, FYNNEI. The CDR3 length is 13 residues. Trimming removed 3 bases at V and 1 base at J, with 4 bases between. CDR3 DNA: TGTGCCAGCAGTGAGGGCAGCAATCAGCCCCAGCATTTT. Encoded protein: CASSEGSNQPQHF.

This clone came up once. Other DNA sequences of this sample code for an identical CDR3. The chain is built from TRBV5-4 and TRBJ2-3, with 8 bases that match TRBD2. The CDR3 extends over 14 amino acids. V dropped 0 bases and J dropped 5; count of bases not matched to a gene: 2. Germline CDR1 reads SGHNT; CDR2 reads YYREEE (reference sequence). The CDR3 loop reads CASSLAGGGDTQYF. The CDR3 DNA reads as TGTGCCAGCAGCTTGGCCGGGGGGGGAGATACGCAGTATTTT.

This clone showed up just once. The chain couples TRBV28 to TRBJ2-3; 8 bases align to TRBD2. V shed 6 bases, J shed 2 bases, and the junction held 13 bases outside the gene matches. The CDR3 consists of 17 residues. Germline CDR1 and CDR2: MDHEN and SYDVKM. CDR3 sequence reads: CASSPTGAGAFTDTQYF. CDR3 coding DNA: TGTGCCAGCAGCCCCACGGGAGCGGGGGCTTTCACAGATACGCAGTATTTT.

V and J are TRBV4-3 and TRBJ2-4, with 7 bases fitting TRBD1. V gave up 5 bases and J gave up 2 bases; unmatched junction bases: 6. The length of the CDR3 is 15 residues. Germline loops: CDR1 LGHNA, CDR2 YSLEER. The CDR3 spells CASSRGRETKNIQYF. The CDR3 DNA follows: TGCGCCAGCAGCAGGGGGCGCGAGACCAAAAACATTCAGTACTTC.

The CDR3 sequence is CASRRQQGEGNTIYF. In nucleotides, the CDR3 is TGTGCCAGCAGGCGCCAACAGGGGGAGGGAAACACCATATATTTT. This rearrangement joins TRBV6-1 to TRBJ1-3; 8 bases line up with TRBD1. The CDR3 has 15 residues. The junction had 8 bases not matched to a gene; V was cut back by 6 bases and J by 4 bases. CDR1 is MNHNS, CDR2 SASEGT, per germline.

The gene calls are TRBV28 and TRBJ2-2; TRBD2 agrees at 16 bases. The germline gives CDR1 MDHEN, CDR2 SYDVKM. The CDR3 contains 21 residues. With V trimmed by 1 base and J by 4 bases, 12 bases remained unmatched. CDR3: CASSLLAPGTSGRAGTGELFF. The CDR3 DNA sequence: TGTGCCAGCAGTTTATTGGCTCCCGGGACTAGCGGGAGGGCCGGCACCGGGGAGCTGTTTTTT.

This chain joins TRBV5-4 and TRBJ2-7; D unresolved. The CDR3 has 15 amino acids. Germline CDR1 and CDR2: SGHNT and YYREEE (reference sequence). The V end lost 0 bases, the J end lost 0 bases, and 10 bases lay between the germline ends. The CDR3, as DNA: TGTGCCAGCAGCTTGGCCGGCGGCGGCTCCTACGAGCAGTACTTC. As protein: CASSLAGGGSYEQYF.

V usage is TRBV30 and J usage is TRBJ1-4, with TRBD1 matching 9 bases. Germline-derived CDR1 and CDR2 are GTSNPN and SVGIG (reference sequence). Trimming at V came to 4 bases and at J to 7 bases, leaving 4 bases not matched to a gene. The CDR3 consists of 13 residues. Written as DNA, the CDR3 is TGTGCCTGGACATCGGACAGGGGTGAAAAACTGTTTTTT. This sequence encodes CAWTSDRGEKLFF.

The V and J genes are TRBV27 and TRBJ1-1, with D possibly TRBD1 on 6 matching bases. The germline gives CDR1 MNHEY, CDR2 SMNVEV (reference sequence). V gave up 6 bases and J gave up 5 bases, with 22 bases separating them. The CDR3 consists of 16 residues. The CDR3 coding sequence is TGTGCCAGCAGAAGTCTAATTAATAGGGGGGCGACTGAAGCTTTCTTT. Translated: CASRSLINRGATEAFF.

The J gene is TRBJ2-7, the V gene TRBV28; 7 bases are shared with TRBD1. V shed 9 bases and J 3 bases; nucleotides not matched to a gene: 11. In germline, CDR1 is MDHEN, CDR2 SYDVKM. The CDR3 spans 14 residues. CDR3 DNA: TGTGCCAGTTACGAGACAGGGCTCGGCTACGAGCAGTACTTC. Translating it yields CASYETGLGYEQYF. The full variable domain, in which reference TRBV28 and TRBJ2-7 provide the parts outside the CDR3, is DVKVTQSSRYLVKRTGEKVFLECVQDMDHENMFWYRQDPGLGLRLIYFSYDVKMKEKGDIPEGYSVSREKKERFSLILESASTNQTSMYLCASYETGLGYEQYFGPGTRLTVT.

This chain links TRBV15 with TRBJ2-7, with D perhaps TRBD2 (6 bases). Trimming left V 0 bases short and J 7 bases short, with 13 bases between. The CDR3 runs 14 residues. The germline gives CDR1 LNHNV, CDR2 YYDKDF (reference sequence). The CDR3 bases are TGTGCCACCAGCAGAGATCGGGGGACTCTGGAGCAGTACTTC. Protein sequence: CATSRDRGTLEQYF.

The chain couples TRBV6-5 to TRBJ2-6; D is unclear. Germline assignment: CDR1 MNHEY and CDR2 SVGAGI. V lost 5 bases and J 0 bases, leaving 8 bases between the germline ends. The CDR3 is made up of 15 amino acids. The CDR3 protein is CASSRQLSGANVLTF. DNA for the CDR3: TGTGCCAGCAGTCGGCAACTCTCTGGGGCCAACGTCCTGACTTTC.

The chain has TRBV5-1 and TRBJ1-2; D gene ambiguous. Germline lookup yields CDR1 SGHRS and CDR2 YFSETQ. Trimming cost V 0 bases and J 1 base, with 13 bases left between them. This CDR3 is built from 16 residues. This CDR3 is CASSLGLQALNYGYTF. CDR3 DNA sequence: TGCGCCAGCAGCTTGGGACTTCAGGCTCTTAACTATGGCTACACCTTC.

The chain joins TRBV5-1 to TRBJ2-7; D is undetermined. V was cut by 4 bases and J by 3 bases, with 17 bases left in between. Germline CDR1 SGHRS, CDR2 YFSETQ. This CDR3 has 15 amino acids. CDR3 protein: CASSHDSVNHYEQYF. Written as DNA, the CDR3 is TGCGCCAGCAGCCACGACTCCGTCAATCACTACGAGCAGTACTTC. Using reference TRBV5-1 and TRBJ2-7 for the parts outside the CDR3, the full variable domain is KAGVTQTPRYLIKTRGQQVTLSCSPISGHRSVSWYQQTPGQGLQFLFEYFSETQRNKGNFPGRFSGRQFSNSRSEMNVSTLELGDSALYLCASSHDSVNHYEQYFGPGTRLTVT.

V and J are TRBV7-9 and TRBJ1-1, with a possible D match to TRBD1 (6 bases). Trimming pared 3 bases from V and 8 bases from J, leaving 13 bases between. The CDR3 has 13 amino acids. Germline CDR1 SEHNR, CDR2 FQNEAQ (reference sequence). The CDR3 region has the DNA TGTGCCAGCAGCTTGGGACAATACCGGGAAGCTTTCTTT. Its translation is CASSLGQYREAFF.

This chain uses TRBV30 with TRBJ2-1; no clear D gene. Between the trimmed V and J ends, which lost 8 bases and 4 bases, there was a span of 9 bases. The CDR3 sequence is 11 residues long. The V gene's germline CDR1 is GTSNPN and CDR2 SVGIG (reference sequence). The DNA for the CDR3 is TGTGCCCGGACGTCATACAATGAGCAGTTCTTC. This encodes CARTSYNEQFF.